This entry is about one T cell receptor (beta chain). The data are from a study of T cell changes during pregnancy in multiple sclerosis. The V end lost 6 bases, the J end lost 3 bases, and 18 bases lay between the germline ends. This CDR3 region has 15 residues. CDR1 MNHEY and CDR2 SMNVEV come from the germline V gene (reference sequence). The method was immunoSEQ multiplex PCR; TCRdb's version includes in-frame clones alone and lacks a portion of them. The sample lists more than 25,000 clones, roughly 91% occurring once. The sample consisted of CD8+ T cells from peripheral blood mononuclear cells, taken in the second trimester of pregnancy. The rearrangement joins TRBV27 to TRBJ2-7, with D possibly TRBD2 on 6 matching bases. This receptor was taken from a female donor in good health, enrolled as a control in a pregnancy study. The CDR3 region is CASRPWTTSNYEQYF. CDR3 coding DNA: TGTGCCAGCAGACCATGGACTACGTCGAACTACGAGCAGTACTTC.